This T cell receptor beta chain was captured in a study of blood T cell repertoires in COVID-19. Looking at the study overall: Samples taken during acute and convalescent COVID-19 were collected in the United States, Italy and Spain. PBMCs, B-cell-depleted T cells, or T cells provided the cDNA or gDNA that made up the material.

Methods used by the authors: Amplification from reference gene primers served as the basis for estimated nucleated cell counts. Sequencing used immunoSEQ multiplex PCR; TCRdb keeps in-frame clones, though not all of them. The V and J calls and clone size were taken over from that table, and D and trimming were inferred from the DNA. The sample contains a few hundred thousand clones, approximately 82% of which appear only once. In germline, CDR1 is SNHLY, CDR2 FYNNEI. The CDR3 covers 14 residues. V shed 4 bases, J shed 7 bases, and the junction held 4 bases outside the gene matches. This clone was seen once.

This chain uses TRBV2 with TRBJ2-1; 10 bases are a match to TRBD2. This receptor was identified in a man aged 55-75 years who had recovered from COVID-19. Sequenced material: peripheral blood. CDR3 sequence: CASSGRLAGNEQFF. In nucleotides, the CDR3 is TGTGCCAGCAGTGGTAGACTAGCGGGTAATGAGCAGTTCTTC.